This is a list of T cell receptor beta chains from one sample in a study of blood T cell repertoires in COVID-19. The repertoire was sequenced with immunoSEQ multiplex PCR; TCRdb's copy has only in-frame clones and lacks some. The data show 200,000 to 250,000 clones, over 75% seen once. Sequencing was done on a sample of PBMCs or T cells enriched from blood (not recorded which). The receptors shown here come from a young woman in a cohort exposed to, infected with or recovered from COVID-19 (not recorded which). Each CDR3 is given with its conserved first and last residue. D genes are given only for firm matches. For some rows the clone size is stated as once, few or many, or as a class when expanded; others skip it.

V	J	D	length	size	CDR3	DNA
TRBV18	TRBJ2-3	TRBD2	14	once	CASSPGLAPDTQYF	TGTGCCAGCTCACCAGGACTAGCTCCAGATACGCAGTATTTT
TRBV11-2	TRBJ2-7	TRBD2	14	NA	CASSWGGGAYEQYF	TGTGCCAGCAGCTGGGGCGGGGGGGCCTACGAGCAGTACTTC
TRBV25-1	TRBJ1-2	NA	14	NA	CASSSVGSNYGYTF	TGTGCCAGCAGCTCAGTGGGGAGTAACTATGGCTACACCTTC
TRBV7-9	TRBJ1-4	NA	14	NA	CASGPTGDNEKLFF	TGTGCCAGCGGTCCGACAGGAGATAATGAAAAACTGTTTTTT
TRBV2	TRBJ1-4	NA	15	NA	CASSGHIGVNEKLFF	TGTGCCAGCAGTGGGCATATCGGGGTAAATGAAAAACTGTTTTTT
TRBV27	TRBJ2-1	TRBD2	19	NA	CASRGRLAGGSSRGNEQFF	TGTGCCAGCAGGGGGCGACTAGCGGGAGGCTCTTCGAGAGGCAATGAGCAGTTCTTC
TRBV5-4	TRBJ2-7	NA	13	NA	CASSLGHSYEQYF	TGTGCCAGCAGCTTGGGACACTCCTACGAGCAGTACTTC
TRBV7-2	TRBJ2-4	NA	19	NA	CASSFPAGPFGEAKNIQYF	TGTGCCAGCAGCTTTCCAGCGGGTCCCTTTGGGGAAGCCAAAAACATTCAGTACTTC
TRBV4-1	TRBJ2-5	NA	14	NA	CASSQAGSKETQYF	TGCGCCAGCAGCCAAGCGGGTAGCAAAGAGACCCAGTACTTC
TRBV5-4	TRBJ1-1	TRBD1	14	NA	CASSLDRGNTEAFF	TGTGCCAGCAGCCTTGACAGGGGGAACACTGAAGCTTTCTTT
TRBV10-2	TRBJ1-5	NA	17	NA	CASSESTSLYSNQPQHF	TGCGCCAGCAGTGAGTCCACCTCACTGTATAGCAATCAGCCCCAGCATTTT
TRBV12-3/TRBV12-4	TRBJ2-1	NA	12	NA	CASISGYNEQFF	TGTGCCAGCATATCAGGGTACAATGAGCAGTTCTTC